This is a list of T cell receptor beta chains from one sample in a study of cytomegalovirus exposure and HLA in healthy donors. The method was immunoSEQ multiplex PCR; TCRdb's version includes in-frame clones alone and lacks a portion of them. Found here are approximately 180,000 clones, roughly 80% of them singletons; the top ten hold about 1.8%. Specimen: PBMCs. Receptors originate from a woman between 18 and 29 years old in good health and CMV-seronegative. Both conserved end residues are part of each CDR3. D genes are given only for firm matches. Expanded clones get a size class; other rows say once, few or many, or leave the size out.

v_call	j_call	clone_size	d_call	cdr3_aa	cdr3_nt
TRBV7-9	TRBJ2-7	.	TRBD1	CATRGTGNHEQYF	TGTGCTACCCGAGGGACAGGGAATCACGAGCAGTACTTC
TRBV7-8	TRBJ2-3	.	TRBD1	CASSPRDSFTDTQYF	TGTGCCAGCAGCCCTCGGGACAGCTTCACAGATACGCAGTATTTT
TRBV19	TRBJ2-2	.	TRBD2	CASSIFTGGDTGELFF	TGTGCCAGTAGTATATTTACGGGAGGAGACACCGGGGAGCTGTTTTTT
TRBV30	TRBJ1-2	.	.	CAWATANYGYTF	TGTGCCTGGGCAACAGCTAACTATGGCTACACCTTC
TRBV4-2	TRBJ2-5	.	.	CASSQDKEQYF	TGTGCCAGCAGCCAAGACAAAGAGCAGTACTTC
TRBV18	TRBJ2-1	once	TRBD2	CASSAPSGRYEQFF	TGTGCCAGCTCAGCTCCTAGCGGGAGGTATGAGCAGTTCTTC
TRBV4-1	TRBJ1-4	few	.	CASSLSRGEKLFF	TGCGCCAGCAGCCTGTCCAGGGGTGAAAAACTGTTTTTT
TRBV6-5	TRBJ1-1	.	.	CASSELVLNTEAFF	TGTGCCAGCAGTGAGTTGGTGCTGAACACTGAAGCTTTCTTT
TRBV30	TRBJ2-1	.	.	CAWSVLAGSYNEQFF	TGTGCCTGGAGTGTTCTTGCAGGCTCCTACAATGAGCAGTTCTTC
TRBV27	TRBJ2-1	.	TRBD2	CATAGGARYEQFF	TGTGCCACGGCGGGGGGGGCGCGTTATGAGCAGTTCTTC
TRBV5-6	TRBJ2-1	.	TRBD1	CASSLGDRGEMGNEQFF	TGTGCCAGCAGCTTGGGGGACAGGGGGGAAATGGGGAATGAGCAGTTCTTC
TRBV25-1	TRBJ2-1	.	.	CASSVPGLYNEQFF	TGTGCCAGCAGTGTGCCGGGACTTTACAATGAGCAGTTCTTC
TRBV5-1	TRBJ2-1	few	TRBD1	CASSLDRGSNEQFF	TGCGCCAGCAGCTTGGACAGGGGATCTAATGAGCAGTTCTTC
TRBV18	TRBJ1-2	once	TRBD1	CASSPGTGVYGYTF	TGTGCCAGCTCCCCCGGGACAGGGGTTTATGGCTACACCTTC
TRBV9	TRBJ2-3	.	TRBD2	CASSVVGQREAPDTQYF	TGTGCCAGCAGCGTAGTTGGCCAGCGGGAGGCCCCGGATACGCAGTATTTT
TRBV4-2	TRBJ2-7	.	TRBD2	CASSQPPAGVNEQHF	TGTGCCAGCAGCCAGCCCCCGGCGGGAGTGAACGAGCAGCACTTC
TRBV7-2	TRBJ2-5	.	TRBD2	CASSAELAGGEETQYF	TGTGCCAGCAGCGCCGAACTAGCGGGAGGGGAAGAGACCCAGTACTTC
TRBV7-9	TRBJ1-2	.	TRBD1	CASSPFQGDGYTF	TGTGCCAGCAGCCCATTTCAGGGGGATGGCTACACCTTC
TRBV19	TRBJ1-1	.	TRBD1	CASSIRGQGATEAFF	TGTGCCAGTAGTATTCGGGGACAGGGGGCAACTGAAGCTTTCTTT
TRBV30	TRBJ1-5	.	.	CAWSVLGPQHF	TGTGCCTGGAGTGTACTTGGGCCCCAGCATTTT
TRBV28	TRBJ1-5	.	TRBD1	CASSRDSLNQPQHF	TGTGCCAGCAGTAGGGACAGCCTCAATCAGCCCCAGCATTTT
TRBV19	TRBJ2-3	.	.	CASSFGGQGTDTQYF	TGTGCCAGTAGTTTCGGGGGGCAGGGCACAGATACGCAGTATTTT
TRBV30	TRBJ2-1	.	.	CAWSVDSSEQFF	TGTGCCTGGAGTGTTGACTCCTCGGAGCAGTTCTTC
TRBV5-5	TRBJ2-4	.	.	CASSLQGSKNIQYF	TGTGCCAGCAGCTTACAGGGTAGCAAAAACATTCAGTACTTC
TRBV10-2	TRBJ2-4	.	TRBD2	CASSESTSGPPAGAKNIQYF	TGCGCCAGCAGTGAGTCAACTAGCGGGCCCCCTGCCGGGGCCAAAAACATTCAGTACTTC
TRBV7-6	TRBJ2-1	.	TRBD2	CASSLAFGAGGYNEQFF	TGTGCCAGCAGCTTAGCCTTCGGAGCGGGAGGATACAATGAGCAGTTCTTC
TRBV28	TRBJ1-2	.	.	CASSLSGVASYGYTF	TGTGCCAGCAGTTTATCAGGGGTTGCTAGCTATGGCTACACCTTC
TRBV4-3	TRBJ2-2	few	TRBD2	CASSQVLAGGTSGTGELFF	TGCGCCAGCAGCCAGGTACTAGCGGGAGGTACAAGCGGTACCGGGGAGCTGTTTTTT
TRBV30	TRBJ2-5	.	TRBD1	CASDRASRGETQYF	TGTGCCTCGGACAGGGCCTCAAGGGGCGAGACCCAGTACTTC
TRBV18	TRBJ2-1	.	.	CASSPPGSIAGASNEQFF	TGTGCCAGCTCACCACCCGGATCAATAGCAGGGGCTTCCAATGAGCAGTTCTTC
TRBV11-2	TRBJ1-1	.	TRBD1	CASSAPGRDRGFSAFF	TGTGCCAGCAGCGCCCCTGGGCGGGACAGGGGGTTTTCGGCTTTCTTT
TRBV5-6	TRBJ2-1	.	.	CASSSPPGGKRDEQFF	TGTGCCAGCAGCTCCCCGCCTGGCGGGAAACGCGATGAGCAGTTCTTC
TRBV7-2	TRBJ2-4	few	.	CASSLQEAIQYF	TGTGCCAGCAGCTTACAAGAGGCCATTCAGTACTTC
TRBV5-1	TRBJ1-4	.	.	CASSGGSGSTNEKLFF	TGCGCCAGCAGCGGGGGGAGCGGATCAACTAATGAAAAACTGTTTTTT
TRBV4-3	TRBJ2-3	few	TRBD1	CASSQDRGSDTDTQYF	TGCGCCAGCAGCCAAGACAGGGGGTCGGACACAGATACGCAGTATTTT
TRBV27	TRBJ1-4	once	.	CASSLSGATNEKLFF	TGTGCCAGCAGTTTATCGGGAGCAACTAATGAAAAACTGTTTTTT
TRBV7-6	TRBJ2-5	.	TRBD1	CASSLSLDRKETQYF	TGTGCCAGCAGCTTATCATTGGACAGGAAAGAGACCCAGTACTTC
TRBV6-5	TRBJ1-2	.	.	CASSYSGGLGGYTF	TGTGCCAGCAGTTACTCCGGCGGTCTCGGGGGCTACACCTTC
TRBV29-1	TRBJ2-3	few	TRBD2	CSVGTNIFDTQYF	TGCAGCGTCGGGACTAATATCTTCGATACGCAGTATTTT
TRBV28	TRBJ1-2	once	TRBD1	CAAAGTETPYYGYTF	TGTGCCGCAGCCGGGACAGAGACACCTTACTATGGCTACACCTTC
TRBV29-1	TRBJ2-1	.	TRBD2	CSGVEGLVAEQFF	TGCAGCGGCGTAGAAGGACTAGTCGCCGAGCAGTTCTTC